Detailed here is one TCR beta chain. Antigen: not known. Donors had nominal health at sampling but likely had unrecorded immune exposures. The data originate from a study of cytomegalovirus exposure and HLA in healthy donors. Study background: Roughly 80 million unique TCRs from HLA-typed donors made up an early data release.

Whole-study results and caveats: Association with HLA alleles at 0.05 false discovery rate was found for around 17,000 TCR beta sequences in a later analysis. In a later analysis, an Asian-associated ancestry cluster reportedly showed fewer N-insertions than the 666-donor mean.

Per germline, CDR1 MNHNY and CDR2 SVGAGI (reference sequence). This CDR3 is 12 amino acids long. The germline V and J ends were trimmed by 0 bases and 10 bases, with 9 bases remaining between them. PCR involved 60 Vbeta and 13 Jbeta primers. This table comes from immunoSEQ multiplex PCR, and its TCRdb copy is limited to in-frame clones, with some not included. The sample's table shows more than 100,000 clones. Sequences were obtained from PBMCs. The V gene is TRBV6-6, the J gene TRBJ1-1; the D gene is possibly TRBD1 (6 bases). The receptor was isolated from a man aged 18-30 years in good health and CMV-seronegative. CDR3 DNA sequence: TGTGCCAGCAGTTACTCTCAGGGGACAGCTTTCTTT. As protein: CASSYSQGTAFF.